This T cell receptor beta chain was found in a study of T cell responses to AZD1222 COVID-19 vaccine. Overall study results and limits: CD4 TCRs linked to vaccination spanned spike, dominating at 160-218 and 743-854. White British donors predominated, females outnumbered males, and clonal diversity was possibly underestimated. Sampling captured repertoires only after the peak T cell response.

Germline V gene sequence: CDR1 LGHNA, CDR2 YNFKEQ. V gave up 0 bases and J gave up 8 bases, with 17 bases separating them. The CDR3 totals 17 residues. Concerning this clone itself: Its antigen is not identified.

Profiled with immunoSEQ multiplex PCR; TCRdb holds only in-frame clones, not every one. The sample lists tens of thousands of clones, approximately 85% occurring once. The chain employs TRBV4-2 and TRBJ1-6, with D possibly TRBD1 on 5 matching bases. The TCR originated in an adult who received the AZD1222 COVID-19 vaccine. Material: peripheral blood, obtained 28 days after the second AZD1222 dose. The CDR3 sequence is CASSQDEGRGEDSPLHF. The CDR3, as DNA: TGTGCCAGCAGCCAAGATGAGGGGAGAGGGGAGGATTCACCCCTCCACTTT.